The next 20 T cell receptor beta chains were all read from a single sample in a study of blood T cell repertoires in COVID-19 (dated by TCRdb to between 2020 and 2021). The method was the immunoSEQ multiplex PCR assay. Held by TCRdb, this immuneACCESS table contains in-frame sequences only and omits some clones. Under half of the omission traces to an unresolved V gene where checked; the cause of the rest is unknown. This sample comprises approximately 330,000 clones, roughly 89% of them detected only once. The ten largest clones take up 9.5% to 10% of the sample. The specimen was peripheral blood. The receptors here all came from a man younger than 40 with COVID-19, enrolled during active disease.

The chain uses TRBV7-3 and TRBJ2-7; TRBD1 might be the D (6 bases). V was pared by 4 bases and J by 6 bases, with 13 bases between. The CDR3 length is 13 residues. In germline, CDR1 is SGHTA, CDR2 FQGTGA. The CDR3: CASSSGHGGEQYF. DNA of the CDR3: TGTGCCAGCAGCTCGGGACACGGCGGCGAGCAGTACTTC. The variable domain in full, completed from reference TRBV7-3 and TRBJ2-7, reads GAGVSQTPSNKVTEKGKYVELRCDPISGHTALYWYRQSLGQGPEFLIYFQGTGAADDSGLPNDRFFAVRPEGSVSTLKIQRTERGDSAVYLCASSSGHGGEQYFGPGTRLTVT.

In its sample, this clone was seen once. The chain recombines TRBV5-4 with TRBJ1-2, with D unresolved. The V and J ends lost 2 bases and 0 bases respectively, with 11 bases between them. Germline values: CDR1 SGHNT, CDR2 YYREEE (reference sequence). The CDR3 spans 15 residues. The CDR3 DNA is TGTGCCAGCAGCTTCAGACACCCGACTAACTATGGCTACACCTTC. It is translated as CASSFRHPTNYGYTF.

This chain links TRBV24-1 with TRBJ2-5; 7 nucleotides match TRBD1. The CDR3 consists of 13 residues. CDR1 is KGHDR, CDR2 SFDVKD, per germline. Unmatched junction bases numbered 8, after V lost 4 bases and J lost 10 bases. CDR3 sequence reads: CATSETGSVDQYF. The DNA for the CDR3 is TGTGCCACCAGTGAGACAGGGTCGGTTGACCAGTACTTC.

V gene TRBV27 combines with J gene TRBJ2-7; D perhaps matches TRBD2 (6 bases). In germline, CDR1 is MNHEY, CDR2 SMNVEV (reference sequence). V was shortened by 8 bases and J by 6 bases, with 17 bases between the two germline ends. The CDR3 covers 13 residues. The CDR3 DNA follows: TGTGCCAGCCTCGGAGGGTTCCCCGGCGAGCAGTACTTC. Translated: CASLGGFPGEQYF.

The V gene is TRBV6-5, the J gene TRBJ1-2; maybe TRBD1 (6 bases). The germline V gene encodes CDR1 MNHEY and CDR2 SVGAGI. The V end was cut by 7 bases, the J end by 0 bases, with 12 bases between. The CDR3 runs 14 residues. The CDR3 nucleotides are TGTGCCAGCAAGAGGGCAGGGGCTAACTATGGCTACACCTTC. This codes for CASKRAGANYGYTF.

CDR3 in DNA: TGTGCCAGCAGCTTGGCGGGACAGGGGAGATACCAAAAACTGTTTTTT. It is translated as CASSLAGQGRYQKLFF. This rearrangement joins TRBV5-4 to TRBJ1-4, with 10 bases aligning to TRBD1. The CDR3 length is 16 residues. J lost 9 bases, V lost 0 bases, and 8 bases had no gene match. Germline-derived CDR1 and CDR2 are SGHNT and YYREEE (reference sequence).

This clone was detected only a few times. The rearrangement uses TRBV7-6 and TRBJ2-7; possibly TRBD1 for D (5 bases). This CDR3 has 16 residues. Deletions cut 11 bases from V and 6 bases from J, with 29 bases between. Germline CDR1 reads SGHVS; CDR2 reads FNYEAQ. For the CDR3, the DNA is TGTGCCTCGGGCCCAGGGTATCTTATGGATTGGGGCGAGCAGTACTTC. Its protein product is CASGPGYLMDWGEQYF. Drawing the rest from reference TRBV7-6 and TRBJ2-7, the complete variable domain is GAGVSQSPRYKVTKRGQDVALRCDPISGHVSLYWYRQALGQGPEFLTYFNYEAQQDKSGLPNDRFSAERPEGSISTLTIQRTEQRDSAMYRCASGPGYLMDWGEQYFGPGTRLTVT.

The CDR3 DNA sequence: TGTGCCAGTTTAGCGGGAGGGCCCCTTGGGCAGTTCTTC. It translates to CASLAGGPLGQFF. The V and J genes are TRBV12-3 or TRBV12-4 and TRBJ2-1; the match to TRBD2 covers 11 bases. This CDR3 is 13 amino acids long. The V gene end was trimmed by 9 bases and the J gene end by 12 bases; junction bases not matched to a gene: 10.

Of note for this clone: This CDR3 is also generated by other DNA sequences in the sample. J is TRBJ2-1 and V is TRBV5-1, with a weak D call TRBD1 (5 bases). Germline values: CDR1 SGHRS, CDR2 YFSETQ. CDR3 size: 14 residues. The V end was cut by 0 bases, the J end by 4 bases, with 8 bases between. DNA for the CDR3: TGCGCCAGCAGCTTGGGAACAGGTTACAATGAGCAGTTCTTC. Protein product: CASSLGTGYNEQFF.

This chain links TRBV5-1 with TRBJ1-2, with D possibly TRBD1 on 5 matching bases. Germline lookup yields CDR1 SGHRS and CDR2 YFSETQ. The V end was cut by 5 bases, the J end by 0 bases, with 11 bases between. The CDR3 has 14 residues. CDR3 amino acids: CASSLGTSNYGYTF. The CDR3 DNA follows: TGCGCCAGCAGTTTAGGGACTTCTAACTATGGCTACACCTTC.

The chain combines TRBV11-3 with TRBJ1-1; possible D gene TRBD1, 5 bases. Germline CDR1 and CDR2: SGHNT and YENEEA. The V and J ends lost 1 base and 6 bases respectively, with 12 bases between them. The CDR3 loop spans 14 amino acids. In DNA, the CDR3 is TGTGCCAGCAGCTTAGGCGCGACAGAGTCTGAAGCTTTCTTT. This encodes CASSLGATESEAFF.

V is TRBV7-2 and J is TRBJ2-3; 7 bases align to TRBD1. Per the germline V gene, CDR1 is SGHTA and CDR2 is FQGNSA. The CDR3 runs 14 residues. V lost 1 base to trimming and J lost 4 bases; unmatched junction nucleotides: 2. The CDR3 loop reads CASSLGGGADTQYF. CDR3 nucleotides: TGTGCCAGCAGCTTAGGAGGGGGCGCAGATACGCAGTATTTT.

This rearrangement joins TRBV15 to TRBJ1-4; 7 bases fit TRBD1. Germline CDR1 and CDR2: LNHNV and YYDKDF (reference sequence). V gave up 3 bases and J gave up 8 bases; unmatched junction bases: 9. CDR3 length: 15 residues. The CDR3 sequence is CATSRRTGFMEKLFF. CDR3 in DNA: TGTGCCACCAGCAGGAGGACAGGTTTTATGGAAAAACTGTTTTTT.

V gene TRBV6-5 combines with J gene TRBJ2-6; D is unresolved. There are 16 residues in the CDR3. From germline, CDR1 is MNHEY and CDR2 SVGAGI. V lost 2 bases and J 0 bases, leaving 8 bases between the germline ends. CDR3 protein: CASSYEVRSGANVLTF. As DNA, the CDR3 is TGTGCCAGCAGTTACGAGGTGCGCTCTGGGGCCAACGTCCTGACTTTC.

The chain couples TRBV6-5 to TRBJ2-7; 10 bases map to TRBD2. The germline CDR1 and CDR2 sequences are MNHEY and SVGAGI. With V trimmed by 0 bases and J by 2 bases, 4 bases remained unmatched. CDR3 length: 16 amino acids. The CDR3 region is CASSYSGLAITYEQYF. The CDR3 nucleotides read TGTGCCAGCAGTTACTCGGGACTAGCGATCACCTACGAGCAGTACTTC.

The chain uses TRBV2 and TRBJ2-7, with TRBD2 matching 10 bases. V lost 5 bases and J lost 3; bases outside the gene matches: 7. There are 15 residues in the CDR3. Germline V lookup: CDR1 SNHLY, CDR2 FYNNEI. CDR3 in DNA: TGTGCCAGCAGTCAGAGGACTAGCGGCTTCTACGAGCAGTACTTC. Amino acids: CASSQRTSGFYEQYF.

This sequence joins TRBV6-2 or TRBV6-3 and TRBJ1-1; D perhaps matches TRBD1 (5 bases). V was clipped by 6 bases and J by 11 bases, with 19 bases between them. This CDR3 contains 13 residues. CDR1 MNHEY and CDR2 SVGEGT come from the germline V gene. The CDR3 spells CASSRKQSDTAFF. The CDR3 bases are TGTGCCAGCAGCCGAAAACAGTCGGACACGGCTTTCTTT.

The rearrangement joins TRBV11-2 to TRBJ2-7; D perhaps matches TRBD1 (5 bases). CDR3 size: 11 residues. V was cut by 1 base and J by 7 bases, with 5 bases left in between. Germline V lookup: CDR1 SGHAT, CDR2 FQNNGV. Here the CDR3 reads CASSLGTEQYF. The DNA of the CDR3 is TGTGCCAGCAGCTTAGGGACAGAGCAGTACTTC.

V gene TRBV4-1 combines with J gene TRBJ1-6; D gene unclear. The ends were cut back, 1 base at V and 7 bases at J, with 11 bases in the middle. The germline V gene encodes CDR1 MGHRA and CDR2 YSYEKL. The CDR3 runs to 15 residues. The CDR3 region has the DNA TGCGCCAGCAGCCAAGTGTTTACAGCCAATTCACCCCTCCACTTT. Translating it yields CASSQVFTANSPLHF.

V is TRBV9 and J is TRBJ2-5, with D perhaps matching TRBD2 (6 bases). The germline V gene has CDR1 SGDLS and CDR2 YYNGEE. The CDR3 extends over 15 amino acids. Trimming removed 3 bases from V and 5 bases from J, with 17 bases in between. DNA of the CDR3: TGTGCCAGCAGCGCCTCTCTAGCGCTGGTTGAGACCCAGTACTTC. Its translation is CASSASLALVETQYF. Full variable domain (missing parts from reference TRBV9 and TRBJ2-5): DSGVTQTPKHLITATGQRVTLRCSPRSGDLSVYWYQQSLDQGLQFLIQYYNGEERAKGNILERFSAQQFPDLHSELNLSSLELGDSALYFCASSASLALVETQYFGPGTRLLVL.